One and the same sample provided the 8 T cell receptor beta chains below, sequenced in a study of blood T cell repertoires in COVID-19. Using immunoSEQ multiplex PCR, the repertoire was profiled, and TCRdb retains in-frame clones only, with some absent. Among some 110,000 clones listed, around 84% were seen once. Source material: peripheral blood. These TCRs come from a woman at least 80 years old with acute or convalescent COVID-19.

In the case of this clone: This sample includes further DNA sequences coding for the same CDR3. The chain uses TRBV5-1 and TRBJ2-5; 7 positions agree with TRBD1. Germline trimming cut 2 bases from V and 4 bases from J; bases unmatched to any gene: 5. The CDR3 runs 14 residues. Germline CDR1 and CDR2: SGHRS and YFSETQ. As DNA, the CDR3 is TGCGCCAGCAGCTTAACAGGGGACGGAGAGACCCAGTACTTC. This sequence encodes CASSLTGDGETQYF.

The chain combines TRBV24-1 with TRBJ2-6, with D unclear. V was shortened by 5 bases and J by 3 bases, with 16 bases between the two germline ends. CDR1 is KGHDR and CDR2 is SFDVKD in the germline V gene. The CDR3 is 17 residues long. The CDR3 region is CATSGSVPPYGANVLTF. CDR3 bases: TGTGCCACCAGTGGTTCGGTCCCTCCATATGGGGCCAACGTCCTGACTTTC.

The chain employs TRBV5-1 and TRBJ2-3, with 7 bases aligning to TRBD1. This CDR3 comprises 15 residues. Germline V gives CDR1 SGHRS, CDR2 YFSETQ. The ends lost 2 bases at V and 1 base at J; junction bases unmatched: 4. The CDR3 here is CASSFLTGGTDTQYF. The CDR3 DNA reads as TGCGCCAGCAGCTTCCTCACAGGGGGCACAGATACGCAGTATTTT.

V and J are TRBV24-1 and TRBJ2-1, with D maybe TRBD2 (6 bases). There are 13 residues in the CDR3. Trimming shortened V by 10 bases and J by 4 bases, and 13 bases separated the two germline ends. CDR1 is KGHDR, CDR2 SFDVKD, per germline. The CDR3 loop reads CATAGLVYNEQFF. As DNA, the CDR3 is TGTGCCACGGCGGGACTTGTTTACAATGAGCAGTTCTTC.

The chain couples TRBV27 to TRBJ2-7; 8 positions agree with TRBD2. The CDR3 totals 15 residues. Germline V lookup: CDR1 MNHEY, CDR2 SMNVEV (reference sequence). V lost 4 bases and J lost 4; bases outside the gene matches: 9. The CDR3 reads CASSSGLGGWYEQYV. As DNA, the CDR3 is TGTGCCAGCAGTTCGGGACTAGGAGGGTGGTACGAGCAGTACGTC.

CDR3 region: CASSGRTGGSQPQHF. For the CDR3, the DNA is TGTGCCAGCAGTGGTCGGACAGGGGGCTCTCAGCCCCAGCATTTT. The chain has TRBV2 and TRBJ1-5, with 11 bases that match TRBD1. V lost 4 bases, J lost 6 bases, and 5 bases stayed unmatched. Per germline, CDR1 SNHLY and CDR2 FYNNEI. The CDR3 runs to 15 residues.

This chain connects TRBV28 to TRBJ2-4, with 7 bases identical to TRBD2. V dropped 7 bases and J dropped 4; count of bases not matched to a gene: 10. CDR1 is MDHEN, CDR2 SYDVKM, per germline. The CDR3 loop spans 15 amino acids. The CDR3 is CASNLGGGAKNIQYF. The DNA for the CDR3 is TGTGCCAGCAACCTGGGGGGAGGGGCAAAAAACATTCAGTACTTC.

The chain recombines TRBV3-1 (or the pseudogene TRBV3-2) with TRBJ1-2, with 11 bases identical to TRBD1. This CDR3 has 15 residues. CDR1 is LGHDT and CDR2 is YNNKEL in the germline V gene (reference sequence). V gave up 4 bases and J gave up 4 bases; unmatched junction bases: 5. The CDR3 loop is CASSLRTGGIYGYTF. The CDR3 region has the DNA TGTGCCAGCAGCCTCCGGACAGGGGGCATCTATGGCTACACCTTC.